A selection of T cell receptor beta chains follows, all from one sample in a study of blood T cell repertoires in COVID-19. Libraries were prepared by immunoSEQ multiplex PCR; TCRdb keeps only in-frame clonotypes and omits some of them. The sample has tens of thousands of clones, around 83% seen once. Sequencing was performed on peripheral blood. These receptors came from a man younger than 45 with COVID-19, enrolled during active disease. The CDR3 runs from the conserved cysteine through the conserved F or W. The D gene is left open where the match is weak. Part of the rows lack a size; the others show once, few, many or a class for expanded clones.

d_gene	j_gene	abundance	v_gene	CDR3aa	CDR3nt
.	TRBJ1-1	.	TRBV5-1	CASSPRQANTEAFF	TGCGCCAGCAGCCCGAGACAGGCGAACACTGAAGCTTTCTTT
.	TRBJ1-2	.	TRBV30	CAGGTEGYTF	TGTGCGGGGGGGACGGAGGGCTACACCTTC
TRBD1	TRBJ1-2	.	TRBV5-1	CASSPGQPNDGYTF	TGCGCCAGCAGCCCGGGACAGCCAAATGATGGCTACACCTTC
TRBD1	TRBJ1-1	.	TRBV30	CAHMTGPNTEAFF	TGTGCCCATATGACAGGGCCAAACACTGAAGCTTTCTTT
.	TRBJ2-7	.	TRBV7-9	CASSIGPGHYEQYF	TGTGCCAGCAGCATAGGACCAGGCCACTACGAGCAGTACTTC
.	TRBJ2-3	.	TRBV28	CASSVPGAGTDTQYF	TGTGCCAGCAGTGTCCCAGGCGCTGGCACAGATACGCAGTATTTT
.	TRBJ1-6	.	TRBV6-7	CASSYSRKTLHF	TGTGCCAGCAGTTACTCGAGGAAAACCCTCCACTTT
.	TRBJ1-1	.	TRBV28	CASSISSRPREAFF	TGTGCCAGCAGTATCTCGTCCAGGCCTCGGGAAGCTTTCTTT
TRBD1	TRBJ1-1	.	TRBV18	CASSPDRVAEAFF	TGTGCCAGCTCTCCGGACAGGGTTGCTGAAGCTTTCTTT
TRBD1	TRBJ1-3	.	TRBV28	CASDRAAGNTIYF	TGTGCCAGCGACAGGGCCGCTGGAAACACCATATATTTT
.	TRBJ2-1	.	TRBV5-8	CASSLSTINEQFF	TGTGCCAGCAGCTTGAGTACTATCAATGAGCAGTTCTTC
.	TRBJ1-2	.	TRBV5-1	CASSLALGATNYGYTF	TGCGCCAGCAGCTTGGCCCTGGGGGCGACGAACTATGGCTACACCTTC
TRBD1	TRBJ1-2	.	TRBV28	CASSLGGRGFGGYTF	TGTGCCAGCAGTTTAGGAGGCAGGGGGTTTGGCGGCTACACCTTC
.	TRBJ2-1	.	TRBV19	CASRVSSGHYNEQFF	TGTGCCAGTAGGGTGAGTAGCGGCCACTACAATGAGCAGTTCTTC
.	TRBJ2-3	once	TRBV25-1	CASSESRGHYSDTQYF	TGTGCCAGCAGTGAATCTCGGGGACACTACTCAGATACGCAGTATTTT
.	TRBJ1-2	.	TRBV10-3	CAISPGSNYGYTF	TGTGCCATCAGCCCAGGGTCTAACTATGGCTACACCTTC
.	TRBJ1-1	.	TRBV19	CASSIGRGGTEAFF	TGTGCCAGTAGTATAGGTAGGGGTGGGACTGAAGCTTTCTTT
.	TRBJ2-7	few	TRBV28	CASSLPPDEQYF	TGTGCCAGCAGTTTACCCCCCGACGAGCAGTACTTC
TRBD1	TRBJ1-5	.	TRBV7-8	CASSTGTGGGRHSNQPQHF	TGTGCCAGCAGCACAGGGACAGGGGGAGGGCGGCATAGCAATCAGCCCCAGCATTTT
.	TRBJ1-2	.	TRBV9	CASSLALKRSRYGYTF	TGTGCCAGCAGCTTAGCCTTAAAGAGGTCCCGCTATGGCTACACCTTC
.	TRBJ1-3	.	TRBV28	CASSLGFGVRNTIYF	TGTGCCAGCAGTTTAGGGTTCGGAGTTAGAAACACCATATATTTT
.	TRBJ1-3	few	TRBV3-1/TRBV3-2	CASSRQGSGNTIYF	TGTGCCAGCAGCCGCCAGGGTTCTGGAAACACCATATATTTT
TRBD2	TRBJ2-3	once	TRBV19	CASSILGGRDTDTQYF	TGTGCCAGTAGTATATTGGGCGGGAGGGACACAGATACGCAGTATTTT
TRBD2	TRBJ2-7	.	TRBV11-2	CASSLPGTSGSPFDIEQYF	TGTGCCAGCAGCTTACCCGGGACTAGCGGGAGTCCGTTCGATATCGAGCAGTACTTC
.	TRBJ2-1	.	TRBV12-2	CARNPRRDRAYNEQFF	TGTGCACGAAACCCCCGACGGGACAGGGCCTACAATGAGCAGTTCTTC
TRBD1	TRBJ2-7	.	TRBV5-1	CASSLEGQSSYEQYF	TGCGCCAGCAGCTTGGAGGGACAGAGCTCCTACGAGCAGTACTTC
.	TRBJ1-2	.	TRBV28	CASTRGGYGYTF	TGTGCCAGCACCCGAGGGGGATATGGCTACACCTTC
.	TRBJ1-2	.	TRBV9	CASSDRDHYTF	TGTGCCAGCAGCGACCGCGATCACTACACCTTC
TRBD1	TRBJ1-5	.	TRBV19	CASRGQGAQGNQPQHF	TGTGCCTCCCGGGGGCAGGGGGCGCAGGGTAATCAGCCCCAGCATTTT
.	TRBJ1-1	.	TRBV6-5	CASSLYDRQTEAFF	TGTGCCAGCAGTCTCTACGACAGGCAGACTGAAGCTTTCTTT
.	TRBJ1-6	.	TRBV6-5	CASSYSGSYSPLHF	TGTGCCAGCAGTTACTCGGGCTCGTATTCACCCCTCCACTTT
TRBD2	TRBJ2-3	once	TRBV5-1	CASSSGTSGTGDTQYF	TGCGCCAGCAGCTCTGGGACTAGCGGGACTGGAGATACGCAGTATTTT
TRBD2	TRBJ2-4	.	TRBV7-9	CASSPLAGLAKNIQYF	TGTGCCAGCAGCCCTCTAGCGGGGTTAGCCAAAAACATTCAGTACTTC
.	TRBJ2-3	.	TRBV18	CASSPPISVYTDTQYF	TGTGCCAGCTCACCACCGATTAGCGTATACACAGATACGCAGTATTTT
TRBD1	TRBJ1-2	.	TRBV5-1	CASSSVPGGSGGYTF	TGCGCCAGCAGCTCTGTTCCAGGGGGCTCTGGCGGCTACACCTTC
.	TRBJ1-1	.	TRBV12-5	CASGLENTEAFF	TGTGCTAGTGGCCTAGAGAACACTGAAGCTTTCTTT
.	TRBJ1-2	.	TRBV12-3/TRBV12-4	CASRSTANYGYTF	TGTGCCAGCAGGTCTACAGCTAACTATGGCTACACCTTC
.	TRBJ1-1	.	TRBV2	CASAVRNTEAFF	TGTGCCAGCGCTGTGCGGAACACTGAAGCTTTCTTT